What follows are 5 T cell receptor beta chains derived from one specimen sequenced in a study of cytomegalovirus exposure and HLA in healthy donors. Primers for the PCR totalled 60 Vbeta and 13 Jbeta. TCRdb keeps only in-frame clones here, not all; method: immunoSEQ multiplex PCR. Of 60,000 to 75,000 clones in the sample, approximately 76% were seen once. The sequenced material came from PBMCs. The receptor source for this set is a man aged 50-59 years in good health and CMV-seronegative.

The chain employs TRBV19 and TRBJ2-5; D gene uncertain. Near its end, the DNA agrees better with TRBJ2-7, so the J call may be wrong. The germline V gene encodes CDR1 LNHDA and CDR2 SQIVND (reference sequence). The CDR3 contains 15 residues. Here the CDR3 reads CASLLVTLDSYEQYF. The CDR3 bases are TGTGCCAGTCTCCTAGTTACTCTGGACTCCTACGAGCAGTACTTC.

The chain is built from TRBV2 and TRBJ2-3; 10 bases align to TRBD2. Trimming at V came to 0 bases and at J to 2 bases, leaving 5 bases not matched to a gene. The CDR3 runs 17 residues. CDR1 and CDR2 (germline): SNHLY, FYNNEI. DNA for the CDR3: TGTGCCAGCAGTGAAGCTTTAGCGGGGGGATTCACAGATACGCAGTATTTT. This sequence encodes CASSEALAGGFTDTQYF.

This chain joins TRBV5-1 and TRBJ2-5; 14 bases are a match to TRBD2. The CDR3 is 16 amino acids. V lost 2 bases, J lost 4 bases, and 4 bases stayed unmatched. Germline CDR1 and CDR2: SGHRS and YFSETQ. The CDR3 reads CASSLGLAGGRETQYF. CDR3 nucleotide sequence: TGCGCCAGCAGCTTAGGACTAGCGGGGGGTCGAGAGACCCAGTACTTC.

The chain uses TRBV11-2 and TRBJ1-3, with D perhaps matching TRBD1 (5 bases). This CDR3 is built from 16 residues. Trimming removed 4 bases at V and 1 base at J, with 14 bases between. The germline V gene has CDR1 SGHAT and CDR2 FQNNGV. The CDR3 spells CASSWGGGVSGNTIYF. The CDR3 DNA sequence: TGTGCCAGCAGCTGGGGGGGAGGGGTTTCTGGAAACACCATATATTTT.

This clone turned up a few times. The gene calls are TRBV27 and TRBJ2-3; D is perhaps TRBD1 (5 bases). The germline V gene has CDR1 MNHEY and CDR2 SMNVEV (reference sequence). V dropped 0 bases and J dropped 3 bases, with 10 bases sitting between them. The CDR3 loop spans 15 amino acids. CDR3 nucleotides: TGTGCCAGCAGTTTATCTGACAGAACTACAGATACGCAGTATTTT. This translates into CASSLSDRTTDTQYF.